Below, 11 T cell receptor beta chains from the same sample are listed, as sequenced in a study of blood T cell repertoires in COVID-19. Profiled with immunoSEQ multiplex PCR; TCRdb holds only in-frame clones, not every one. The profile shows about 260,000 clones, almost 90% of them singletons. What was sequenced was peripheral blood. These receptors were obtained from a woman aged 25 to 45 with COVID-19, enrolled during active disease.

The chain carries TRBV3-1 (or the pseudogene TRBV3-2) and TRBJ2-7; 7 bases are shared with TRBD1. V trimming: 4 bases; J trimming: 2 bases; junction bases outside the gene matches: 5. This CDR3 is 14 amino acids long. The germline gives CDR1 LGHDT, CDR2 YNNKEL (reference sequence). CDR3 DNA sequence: TGTGCCAGCAGCCTGACAGGGACCACCTACGAGCAGTACTTC. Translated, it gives CASSLTGTTYEQYF.

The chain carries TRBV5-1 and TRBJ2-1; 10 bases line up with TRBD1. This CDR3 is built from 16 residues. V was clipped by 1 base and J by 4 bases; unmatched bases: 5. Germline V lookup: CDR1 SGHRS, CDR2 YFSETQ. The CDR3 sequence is CASSLKGQGVYNEQFF. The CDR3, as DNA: TGCGCCAGCAGCTTGAAAGGACAGGGGGTATACAATGAGCAGTTCTTC.

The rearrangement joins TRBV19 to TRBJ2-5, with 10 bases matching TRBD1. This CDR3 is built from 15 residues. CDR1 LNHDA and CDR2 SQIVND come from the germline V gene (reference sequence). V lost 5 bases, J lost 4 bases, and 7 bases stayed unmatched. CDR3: CASSPGTGVVETQYF. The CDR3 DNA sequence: TGTGCCAGTAGTCCCGGGACAGGGGTGGTAGAGACCCAGTACTTC. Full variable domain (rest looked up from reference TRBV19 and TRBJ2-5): DGGITQSPKYLFRKEGQNVTLSCEQNLNHDAMYWYRQDPGQGLRLIYYSQIVNDFQKGDIAEGYSVSREKKESFPLTVTSAQKNPTAFYLCASSPGTGVVETQYFGPGTRLLVL.

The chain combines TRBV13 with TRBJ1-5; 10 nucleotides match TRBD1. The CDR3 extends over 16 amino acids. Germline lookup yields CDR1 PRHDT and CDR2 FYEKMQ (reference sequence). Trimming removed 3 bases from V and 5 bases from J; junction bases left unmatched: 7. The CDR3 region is CASSFRTGGLDQPQHF. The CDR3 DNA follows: TGTGCCAGCAGCTTTCGGACAGGGGGACTCGATCAGCCCCAGCATTTT.

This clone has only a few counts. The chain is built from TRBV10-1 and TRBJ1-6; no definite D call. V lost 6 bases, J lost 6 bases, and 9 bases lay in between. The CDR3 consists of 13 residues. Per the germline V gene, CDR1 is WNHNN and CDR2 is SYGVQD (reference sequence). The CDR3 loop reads CASRLGPNSPLHF. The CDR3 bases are TGCGCCAGCAGACTTGGGCCTAATTCACCCCTCCACTTT.

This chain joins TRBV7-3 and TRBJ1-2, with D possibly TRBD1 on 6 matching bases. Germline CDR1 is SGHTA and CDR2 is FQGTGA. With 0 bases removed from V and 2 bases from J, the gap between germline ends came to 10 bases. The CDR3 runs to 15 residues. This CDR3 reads CASSLTATGNYGYTF. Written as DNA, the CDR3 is TGTGCCAGCAGCTTAACCGCCACAGGGAACTATGGCTACACCTTC.

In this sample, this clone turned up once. Written as DNA, the CDR3 is TGTGCCAGCAGCTTGATCCAGGGAGGGACCCAGTACTTC. Translation gives CASSLIQGGTQYF. The V gene is TRBV5-6, the J gene TRBJ2-5, with a tentative D call TRBD2 (6 bases). CDR1 SGHDT and CDR2 YYEEEE come from the germline V gene. CDR3 length: 13 amino acids. Trimming left V 1 base short and J 7 bases short, with 11 bases between.

CDR3 sequence reads: CASSTGTESYEQYF. In DNA, the CDR3 is TGTGCCAGCAGCACCGGGACAGAGAGCTACGAGCAGTACTTC. This chain links TRBV6-2 or TRBV6-3 with TRBJ2-7; 7 bases align to TRBD1. CDR1 is MNHEY, CDR2 SVGEGT, per germline. The ends lost 6 bases at V and 3 bases at J; junction bases unmatched: 8. The CDR3 spans 14 residues.

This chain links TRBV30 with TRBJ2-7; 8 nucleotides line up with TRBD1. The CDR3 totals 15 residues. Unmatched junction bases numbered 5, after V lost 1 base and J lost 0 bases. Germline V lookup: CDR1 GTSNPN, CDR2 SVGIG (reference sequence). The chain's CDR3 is CAWSGRTGSSYEQYF. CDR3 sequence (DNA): TGTGCCTGGAGTGGAAGGACAGGGAGCTCCTACGAGCAGTACTTC.

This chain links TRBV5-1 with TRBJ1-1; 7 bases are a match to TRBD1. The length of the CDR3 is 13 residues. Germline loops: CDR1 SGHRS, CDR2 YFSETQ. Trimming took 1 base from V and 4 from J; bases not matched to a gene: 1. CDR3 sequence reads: CASSLTGVTEAFF. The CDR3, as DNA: TGCGCCAGCAGCTTGACAGGGGTCACTGAAGCTTTCTTT.

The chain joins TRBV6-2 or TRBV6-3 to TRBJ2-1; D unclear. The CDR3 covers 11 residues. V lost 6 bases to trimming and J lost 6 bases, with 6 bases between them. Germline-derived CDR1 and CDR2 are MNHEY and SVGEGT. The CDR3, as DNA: TGTGCCAGCAGCCCCTTCAATGAGCAGTTCTTC. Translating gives CASSPFNEQFF.